This T cell receptor (beta chain) was sequenced for a study of immune evolution from preneoplasia to lung adenocarcinoma. Study findings and constraints: Clonality was highest in normal lung, lower in later-stage lesions apparently.

Each case's diagnosis was confirmed by two pathologists on H&E. Sequencing was performed with immunoSEQ multiplex PCR; in TCRdb, only in-frame clones are kept and a portion is missing. Here the sample spans over 1,400 clones, approximately 79% being singletons. The CDR3 totals 15 residues. Germline V lookup: CDR1 SGHKS, CDR2 YYEKEE (reference sequence). The ends lost 2 bases at V and 2 bases at J; junction bases unmatched: 6. Concerning this clone itself: Its antigen remains unidentified.

Input material: FFPE atypical adenomatous hyperplasia tissue from the lung. Described subset: atypical adenomatous hyperplasia (AAH), lung preneoplasia. The rearrangement links TRBV5-5 to TRBJ2-7; 8 bases agree with TRBD2. This sequence originates from a person aged 65-85 years with lung adenocarcinoma. The CDR3 DNA is TGTGCCAGCAGCTTTATTGCGGGAGGCCCCTACGAGCAGTACTTC. This encodes CASSFIAGGPYEQYF.